This TCR beta chain was recorded in a study of blood T cells in healthy people across ages. Healthy Caucasian individuals from Russia aged about 6 to 100 were enrolled as donors. Points on this clonotype: What it binds is unknown.

Then a second PCR, running about 6 to 11 cycles, was carried out with a sample-barcoded 5' primer and a J-beta primer mix. TCRdb reprocessed the 5' RACE reads via MiXCR and lists one record per CDR3 protein. Of 780,000 or so distinct CDR3 sequences listed, around a quarter are singletons. The CDR3 loop spans 16 amino acids. The trim removed 4 bases at V and 2 bases at J, leaving 7 bases unmatched. The germline V gene encodes CDR1 MNHEY and CDR2 SVGAGI. Study-wide results and caveats: Age showed a roughly linear inverse relationship with TCR beta diversity per million T cells.

These same data were also listed under a study on T cells of mothers and their children. That paper states: With the M1S primer of the second PCR, sample barcodes and 2-4 random nucleotides were added.

The specimen sequenced was blood. The chain employs TRBV6-5 and TRBJ2-1, with TRBD2 identical over 8 bases. The clonotype comes from a boy aged 5-17 years in good health. The DNA for the CDR3 is TGTGCCAGCAGTTCCGTGACTAGCGTAACCTACAATGAGCAGTTCTTC. This sequence encodes CASSSVTSVTYNEQFF.